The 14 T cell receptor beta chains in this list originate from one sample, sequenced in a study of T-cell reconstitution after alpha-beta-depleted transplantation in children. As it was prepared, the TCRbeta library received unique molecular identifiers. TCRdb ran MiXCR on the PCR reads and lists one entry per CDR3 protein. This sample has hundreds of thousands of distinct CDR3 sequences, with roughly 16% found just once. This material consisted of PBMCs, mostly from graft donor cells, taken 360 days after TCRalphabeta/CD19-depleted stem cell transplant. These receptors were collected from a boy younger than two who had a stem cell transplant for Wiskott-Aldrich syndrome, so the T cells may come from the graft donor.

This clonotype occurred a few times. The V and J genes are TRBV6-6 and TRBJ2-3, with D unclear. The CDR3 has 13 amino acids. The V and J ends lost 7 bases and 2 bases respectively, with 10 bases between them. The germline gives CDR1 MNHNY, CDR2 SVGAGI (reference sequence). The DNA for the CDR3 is TGTGCCAGCATGGCGGACCACACAGATACGCAGTATTTT. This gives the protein CASMADHTDTQYF.

The chain's CDR3 is CATSLLALEDEQYF. The DNA of the CDR3 is TGTGCCACCAGCCTTCTCGCCTTAGAAGACGAGCAGTACTTC. This chain links TRBV24-1 with TRBJ2-7; no firm D call. Trimming shortened V by 7 bases and J by 5 bases, and 17 bases separated the two germline ends. The CDR3 runs 14 residues. Germline CDR1 KGHDR, CDR2 SFDVKD.

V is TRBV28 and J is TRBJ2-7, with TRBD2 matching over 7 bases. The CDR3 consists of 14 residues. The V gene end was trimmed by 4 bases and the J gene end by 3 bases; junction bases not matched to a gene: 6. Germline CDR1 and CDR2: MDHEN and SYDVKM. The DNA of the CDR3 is TGTGCCAGCAGTTCTTGGGACTACGACTACGAGCAGTACTTC. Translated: CASSSWDYDYEQYF.

In DNA form, the CDR3 reads TGTGCCAGCAGCTATGTAGGCACCTACGAGCAGTACTTC. It specifies CASSYVGTYEQYF. The rearrangement uses TRBV5-5 and TRBJ2-7, with D uncertain. Looked up from germline, CDR1 is SGHKS and CDR2 is YYEKEE (reference sequence). Between the trimmed V and J ends, which lost 3 bases and 2 bases, there was a span of 9 bases. CDR3 length: 13 residues.

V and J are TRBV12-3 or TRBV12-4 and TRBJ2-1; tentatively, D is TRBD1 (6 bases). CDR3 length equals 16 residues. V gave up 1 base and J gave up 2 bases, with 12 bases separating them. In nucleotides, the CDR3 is TGTGCCAGCAGTTTAGAAGTCAGGGGCCCCTACAATGAGCAGTTCTTC. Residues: CASSLEVRGPYNEQFF.

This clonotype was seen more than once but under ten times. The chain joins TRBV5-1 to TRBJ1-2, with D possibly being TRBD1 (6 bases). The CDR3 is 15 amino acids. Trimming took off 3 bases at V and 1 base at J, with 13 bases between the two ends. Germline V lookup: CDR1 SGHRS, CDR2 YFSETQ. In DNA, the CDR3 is TGCGCCAGCAGCTGGGGGGCAGGTGATAACTATGGCTACACCTTC. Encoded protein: CASSWGAGDNYGYTF.

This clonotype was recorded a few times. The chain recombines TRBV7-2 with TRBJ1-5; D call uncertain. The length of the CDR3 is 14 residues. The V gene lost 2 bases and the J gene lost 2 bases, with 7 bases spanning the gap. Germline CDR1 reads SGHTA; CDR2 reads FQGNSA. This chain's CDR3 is CASSLNLGNQPQHF. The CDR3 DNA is TGTGCCAGCAGCTTAAATTTGGGCAATCAGCCCCAGCATTTT.

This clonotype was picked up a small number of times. The CDR3 DNA follows: TGCAGCGTAGACAGGTTAGAGACCCAGTACTTC. Its protein is CSVDRLETQYF. The V and J genes are TRBV29-1 and TRBJ2-5; possibly TRBD1 for D (6 bases). The CDR3 is 11 residues long. Trimming stripped 6 bases from V and 4 bases from J, with 9 bases between. Germline CDR1 is SQVTM and CDR2 is ANQGSEA. Supplemented by reference TRBV29-1 and TRBJ2-5, the full variable domain reads SAVISQKPSRDICQRGTSLTIQCQVDSQVTMMFWYRQQPGQSLTLIATANQGSEATYESGFVIDKFPISRPNLTFSTLTVSNMSPEDSSIYLCSVDRLETQYFGPGTRLLVL.

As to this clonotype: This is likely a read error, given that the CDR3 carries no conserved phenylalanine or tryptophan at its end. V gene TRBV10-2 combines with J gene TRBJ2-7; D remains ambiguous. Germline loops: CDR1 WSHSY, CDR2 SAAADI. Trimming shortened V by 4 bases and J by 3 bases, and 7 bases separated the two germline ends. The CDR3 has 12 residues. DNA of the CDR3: TGCGCCAGCAGTGGCGGACGCTACGAGCAGTACTAC. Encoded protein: CASSGGRYEQYY.

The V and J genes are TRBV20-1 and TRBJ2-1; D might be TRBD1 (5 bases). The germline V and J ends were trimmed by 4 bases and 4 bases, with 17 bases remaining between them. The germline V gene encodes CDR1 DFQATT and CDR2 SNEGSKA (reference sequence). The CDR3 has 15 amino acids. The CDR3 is CSATPLWGSYNEQFF. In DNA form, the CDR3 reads TGCAGTGCTACCCCTTTGTGGGGCAGTTACAATGAGCAGTTCTTC.

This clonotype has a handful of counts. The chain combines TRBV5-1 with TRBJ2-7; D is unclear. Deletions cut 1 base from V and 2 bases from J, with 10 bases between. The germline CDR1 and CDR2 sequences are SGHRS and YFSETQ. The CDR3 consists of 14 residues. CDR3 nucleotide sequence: TGCGCCAGCAGCTTGCTTAGTGCCCCCTACGAGCAGTACTTC. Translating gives CASSLLSAPYEQYF.

In DNA, the CDR3 is TGTGCCAGCAGTTCGACAGGGAGAGGTCTAAGTGAGCAGTTCTTC. Its protein product is CASSSTGRGLSEQFF. The chain employs TRBV12-3 or TRBV12-4 and TRBJ2-1; 7 bases are a match to TRBD1. Unmatched junction bases numbered 12, after V lost 4 bases and J lost 9 bases. The CDR3 sequence is 15 residues long.

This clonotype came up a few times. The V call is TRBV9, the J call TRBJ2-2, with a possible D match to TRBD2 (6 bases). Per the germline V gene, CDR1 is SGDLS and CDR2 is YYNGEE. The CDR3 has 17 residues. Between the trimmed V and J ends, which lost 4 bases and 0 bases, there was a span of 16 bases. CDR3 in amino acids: CASSSKGRDANTGELFF. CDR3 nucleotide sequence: TGTGCCAGCAGCTCGAAGGGGCGGGACGCGAACACCGGGGAGCTGTTTTTT.

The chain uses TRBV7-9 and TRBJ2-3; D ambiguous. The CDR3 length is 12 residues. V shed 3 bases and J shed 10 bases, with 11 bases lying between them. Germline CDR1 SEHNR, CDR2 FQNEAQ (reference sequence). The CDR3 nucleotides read TGTGCCAGCAGCTTCCTAAAGCTTGCGCAGTATTTT. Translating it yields CASSFLKLAQYF.